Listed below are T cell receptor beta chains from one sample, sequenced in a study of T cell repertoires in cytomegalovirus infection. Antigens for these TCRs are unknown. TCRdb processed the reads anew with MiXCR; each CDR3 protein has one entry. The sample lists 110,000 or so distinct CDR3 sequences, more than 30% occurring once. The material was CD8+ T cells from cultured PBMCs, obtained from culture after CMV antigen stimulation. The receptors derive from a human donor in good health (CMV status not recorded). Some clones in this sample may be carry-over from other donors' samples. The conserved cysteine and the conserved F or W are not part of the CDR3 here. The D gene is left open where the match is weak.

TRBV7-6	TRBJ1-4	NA	ASSLEGVTNEKLF
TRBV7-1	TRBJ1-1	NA	ASSMNVMNTEAF
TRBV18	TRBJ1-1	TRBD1	ASSPGDRGMNTEAF
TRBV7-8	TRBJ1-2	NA	ASSLVRTRIIYGYT
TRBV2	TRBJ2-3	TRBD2	ATKAGFSTDTQY
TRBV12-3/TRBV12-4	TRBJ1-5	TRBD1	ASSPTGSNQPQH
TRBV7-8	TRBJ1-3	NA	ASSSLLGSGNTIY
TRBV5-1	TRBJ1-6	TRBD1	ASSYSAGTGGSPLH
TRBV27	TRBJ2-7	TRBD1	ASSPSGGDHYEQY
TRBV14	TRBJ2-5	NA	ASSQEGDQIGQETQY
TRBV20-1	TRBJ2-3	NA	SARKGPSTDTQY
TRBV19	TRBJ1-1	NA	ASRYREGQNTEAF
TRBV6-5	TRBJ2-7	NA	ASSYRLQAGGWQY
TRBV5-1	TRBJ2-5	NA	ASSSPKQGLQETQY
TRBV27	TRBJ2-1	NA	ASNEGVGNEQF
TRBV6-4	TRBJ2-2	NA	ASKAGANTGELF
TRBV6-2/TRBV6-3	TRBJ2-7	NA	ASSLVDSSAEQY
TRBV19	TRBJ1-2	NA	ASSIMSQRIANYGYT
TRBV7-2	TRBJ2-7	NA	ASSLNRAYEQY
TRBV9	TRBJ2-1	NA	ASSVVTTREQF
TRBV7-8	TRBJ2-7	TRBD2	ASSLSLTSDEQY
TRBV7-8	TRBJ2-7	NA	ASSLFGREQY
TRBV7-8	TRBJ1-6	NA	ASSLEGGYTNSPLH
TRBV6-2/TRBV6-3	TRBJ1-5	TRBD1	ASRRWDRGSNQPQH
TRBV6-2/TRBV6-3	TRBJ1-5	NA	ASQQGLDQPQH
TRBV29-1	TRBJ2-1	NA	SVSTGNEQF
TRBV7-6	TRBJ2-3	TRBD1	ASSRWDRVVPDTQY
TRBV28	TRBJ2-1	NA	ASSFVGPTGYNEQF
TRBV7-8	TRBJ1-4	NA	ASSPTRGPTNEKLF
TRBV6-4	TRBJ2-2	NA	ASSEGLNTGELF
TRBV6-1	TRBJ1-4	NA	ASSELVIPNEKLF
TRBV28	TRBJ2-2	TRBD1	ASSFRDRGVGELF
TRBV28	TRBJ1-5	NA	ASSKRVGQPQH
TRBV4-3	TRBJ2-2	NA	ASSHGDGGELF
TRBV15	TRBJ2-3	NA	ATSSGSTTDTQY
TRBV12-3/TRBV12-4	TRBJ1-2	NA	ASSFSEGSTGYT
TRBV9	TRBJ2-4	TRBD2	ASSPGLADNIQY
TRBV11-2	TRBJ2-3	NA	ASSSVIPAQVGTSTDTQY
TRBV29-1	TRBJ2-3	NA	SVVGGRLSDTQY
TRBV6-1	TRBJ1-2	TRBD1	ASRTDREGRGYT
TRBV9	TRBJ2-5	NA	ASSQDTNQETQY